This passage covers 9 T cell receptor beta chains from one sample sequenced in a study of blood T cell repertoires in COVID-19 (dated by TCRdb to the early 2020s). Library preparation was by the immunoSEQ multiplex PCR assay. This is the immuneACCESS table as TCRdb keeps it, with only in-frame sequences that have V and J called. A part of the clones is gone; compared with another copy, unresolved V genes explain less than half, and the rest is unexplained. Across this sample there are approximately 360,000 clones, with roughly 89% seen only once. Jointly, the top ten make up 6% to 7.5% of the sample. Sequencing was carried out using peripheral blood. These receptors all stem from a man younger than 30 with active or convalescent COVID-19.

CDR3 sequence: CASSEFLAGTKNIQYF. The CDR3 DNA reads TGTGCCAGCAGTGAATTCCTAGCGGGAACCAAAAACATTCAGTACTTC. The rearrangement joins TRBV2 to TRBJ2-4, with 9 bases that match TRBD2. The length of the CDR3 is 16 residues. Germline-derived CDR1 and CDR2 are SNHLY and FYNNEI. The trim removed 2 bases at V and 2 bases at J, leaving 4 bases unmatched. The whole variable domain, remainder taken from reference TRBV2 and TRBJ2-4, is EPEVTQTPSHQVTQMGQEVILRCVPISNHLYFYWYRQILGQKVEFLVSFYNNEISEKSEIFDDQFSVERPDGSNFTLKIRSTKLEDSAMYFCASSEFLAGTKNIQYFGAGTRLSVL.

This clone was seen only once. The gene calls are TRBV7-9 and TRBJ2-7; D is possibly TRBD2 (5 bases). This CDR3 has 14 amino acids. CDR1 is SEHNR and CDR2 is FQNEAQ in the germline V gene (reference sequence). Between the trimmed V and J ends, which lost 3 bases and 6 bases, there was a span of 15 bases. The CDR3 sequence: CASSFTVEGTEQYF. The CDR3 DNA reads TGTGCCAGCAGCTTCACAGTAGAGGGAACCGAGCAGTACTTC.

The chain recombines TRBV19 with TRBJ1-1; D is unresolved. The germline V gene has CDR1 LNHDA and CDR2 SQIVND (reference sequence). The V gene lost 3 bases and the J gene lost 6 bases, with 8 bases spanning the gap. CDR3 length: 12 residues. The CDR3 DNA follows: TGTGCCAGTAGTATGGGAGGAGCTGAAGCTTTCTTT. Translating gives CASSMGGAEAFF.

Note on this clone: This same CDR3 is encoded by further DNA sequences in the sample. This rearrangement joins TRBV7-3 to TRBJ2-2, with a tentative D call TRBD1 (6 bases). This CDR3 contains 15 residues. Trimming pared 5 bases from V and 1 base from J, leaving 11 bases between. CDR1 is SGHTA and CDR2 is FQGTGA in the germline V gene. CDR3 amino acids: CASSLDSLNTGELFF. CDR3 bases: TGTGCCAGCAGCCTGGACAGCCTGAACACCGGGGAGCTGTTTTTT.

V gene TRBV15 combines with J gene TRBJ1-4; D is ambiguous. Trimming took off 0 bases at V and 8 bases at J, with 7 bases between the two ends. This CDR3 is 13 amino acids long. Germline V gene sequence: CDR1 LNHNV, CDR2 YYDKDF (reference sequence). The CDR3 reads CATSRDRREKLFF. In DNA, the CDR3 is TGTGCCACCAGCAGAGATAGGAGGGAAAAACTGTTTTTT.

The rearrangement joins TRBV28 to TRBJ2-1, with TRBD2 as a possible D gene (6 bases). This CDR3 contains 15 residues. Germline V gene data show CDR1 as MDHEN and CDR2 as SYDVKM. The germline V and J ends were trimmed by 5 bases and 0 bases, with 11 bases remaining between them. CDR3 region: CASSPWRDSYNEQFF. The CDR3 region has the DNA TGTGCCAGCAGTCCTTGGCGGGACTCCTACAATGAGCAGTTCTTC.

The chain carries TRBV7-3 and TRBJ1-2; 8 nucleotides line up with TRBD1. The CDR3 covers 13 residues. CDR1 is SGHTA, CDR2 FQGTGA, per germline. Unmatched junction bases numbered 6, after V lost 5 bases and J lost 7 bases. The chain's CDR3 is CASSPDRGGGYTF. For the CDR3, the DNA is TGTGCCAGCAGCCCAGACAGGGGAGGTGGCTACACCTTC.

This chain links TRBV28 with TRBJ1-4; maybe TRBD1 (5 bases). CDR1 and CDR2 from the germline V gene are MDHEN and SYDVKM. This CDR3 has 15 amino acids. V was cut by 8 bases and J by 0 bases, with 13 bases left in between. The DNA for the CDR3 is TGTGCCAGCCTTCTCCAGGGTCCAACTAATGAAAAACTGTTTTTT. Protein sequence: CASLLQGPTNEKLFF.

Only one count was recorded for this clone. The rearrangement links TRBV7-8 to TRBJ2-3, with D possibly matching TRBD2 (5 bases). V gave up 5 bases and J gave up 2 bases, with 8 bases separating them. CDR3 length: 13 amino acids. Germline CDR1 SGHVS, CDR2 FQNEAQ. DNA for the CDR3: TGTGCCAGCAGCCCGGGGTTCACAGATACGCAGTATTTT. Its protein product is CASSPGFTDTQYF.